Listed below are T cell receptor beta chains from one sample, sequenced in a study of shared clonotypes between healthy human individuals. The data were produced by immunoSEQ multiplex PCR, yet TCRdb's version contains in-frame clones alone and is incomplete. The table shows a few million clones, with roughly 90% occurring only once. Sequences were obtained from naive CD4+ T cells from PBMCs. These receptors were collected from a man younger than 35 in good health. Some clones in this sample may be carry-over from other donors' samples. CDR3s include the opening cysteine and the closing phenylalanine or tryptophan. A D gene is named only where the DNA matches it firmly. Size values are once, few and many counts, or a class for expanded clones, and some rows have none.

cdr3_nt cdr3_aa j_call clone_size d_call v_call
TGTGCCAGCAGGACCCTCACCGGGACAGAGAACAATGAGCAGTTCTTC CASRTLTGTENNEQFF TRBJ2-1 NA TRBD1 TRBV11-2
TGCGCCAGCAGCCAGACTAGCGGGCCGTACAATGAGCAGTTCTTC CASSQTSGPYNEQFF TRBJ2-1 NA TRBD2 TRBV4-3
TGCGCCAGCAGCCAAGACAGAGCCTACACTGAAGCTTTCTTT CASSQDRAYTEAFF TRBJ1-1 few NA TRBV5-1
TGTGCCAGCAGCTTAGCGTTTGGCGGCCAGGGTCCCGGGGAGCTGTTTTTT CASSLAFGGQGPGELFF TRBJ2-2 NA NA TRBV11-3
TGCGCCAGCAGCTTGGGGATAGTAGGCACCGGGGAGCTGTTTTTT CASSLGIVGTGELFF TRBJ2-2 NA NA TRBV5-1
TGTGCCAGCAGCCGCAGGATGCTCCGCGGAGGGTATGGCTACACCTTC CASSRRMLRGGYGYTF TRBJ1-2 once NA TRBV5-4
TGTGCCAGCAGAAGATTACCCAGTTCCAAGTATGACCGCTACGAGCAGTACTTC CASRRLPSSKYDRYEQYF TRBJ2-7 NA NA TRBV7-8
TGTGCCAGCAGTTTAGGAGGGGGCGGGGACGAGCAGTACTTC CASSLGGGGDEQYF TRBJ2-7 NA NA TRBV28
TGTGCCAGCAGCTATAGCGGGATTACCTACGAGCAGTACTTC CASSYSGITYEQYF TRBJ2-7 NA TRBD2 TRBV5-8
TGTGCCAGCAGCCAAGGTCTTAACTATGGCCACACCTTC CASSQGLNYGHTF TRBJ1-2 NA NA TRBV4-2
TGTGCCAGCAGCGCCCCCGTAGTCGCCGAGCAGTACTTC CASSAPVVAEQYF TRBJ2-7 NA NA TRBV28
TGTGCCAGCAGCGAGGGGACGACAGGATACTATGGCTACACCTTC CASSEGTTGYYGYTF TRBJ1-2 NA NA TRBV9
TGCGCCAGCAGCTTGGCCGGGACAGGGGCTGGGGCCGGGGAGCTGTTTTTT CASSLAGTGAGAGELFF TRBJ2-2 NA TRBD1 TRBV5-1
TGTGCCAGCAGGGACCAGGGTAGAGGCTATGGCTACACCTTC CASRDQGRGYGYTF TRBJ1-2 NA NA TRBV6-5
TGTGCCAGCAGCTCCCGGAGGGTTGAGGGGTCACCGTCCACAGATACGCAGTATTTT CASSSRRVEGSPSTDTQYF TRBJ2-3 NA NA TRBV7-3
TGTGCCAGCAGCTTGGGTCAGGTCACCGGGGAGCTGTTTTTT CASSLGQVTGELFF TRBJ2-2 NA NA TRBV5-5
TGTGCCAGCAGTTACTCGAGCCTACAGGTCACAGATACGCAGTATTTT CASSYSSLQVTDTQYF TRBJ2-3 NA NA TRBV6-5
TGCGCCAGCAGCTTTAGGGGAGGGGAGACCCAGTACTTC CASSFRGGETQYF TRBJ2-5 NA TRBD2 TRBV5-1
TGCGCCAGCAGCATAACCGGGACAGGGACCGGCTACACCTTC CASSITGTGTGYTF TRBJ1-2 once TRBD1 TRBV5-1
TGTGCCAGCAGCTTAAACAGGGACAATCAGCCCCAGCATTTT CASSLNRDNQPQHF TRBJ1-5 NA NA TRBV11-1
TGTGCCATCAGGGACCGGACTAGCGGACCCAATGAGCAGTTCTTC CAIRDRTSGPNEQFF TRBJ2-1 NA TRBD2 TRBV10-3
TGTGCCAGCAGCTTATTGCCGGGACTAGGTACTTCGGGGAATGAGCAGTTCTTC CASSLLPGLGTSGNEQFF TRBJ2-1 NA TRBD2 TRBV7-2